A selection of T cell receptor beta chains follows, all from one sample in a study of blood T cells in healthy people across ages. TCRdb analysed the 5' RACE reads with MiXCR anew, one entry per CDR3 protein. The sample lists around 900,000 distinct CDR3 sequences, 51% seen once, with about a fifth in the top ten. The sample consisted of blood. Receptor source: an older woman in good health. The CDR3 runs from the conserved cysteine through the conserved F or W. The D gene is left open where the match is weak. Expanded clones get a size class; other rows say once, few or many, or leave the size out.

TRBJ2-3	-	-	TRBV24-1	CATSDGGRGTDTQYF	TGTGCCACCAGTGATGGAGGCCGGGGCACAGATACGCAGTATTTT
TRBJ1-2	TRBD1	-	TRBV9	CASSVRTGANYGYTF	TGTGCCAGCAGCGTAAGGACAGGGGCTAACTATGGCTACACCTTC
TRBJ2-1	TRBD1	few	TRBV18	CASSPRDRRSNEQFF	TGTGCCAGCTCACCCCGGGACAGGCGGAGTAATGAGCAGTTCTTC
TRBJ2-2	TRBD2	-	TRBV11-3	CASRRASGNTGELFF	TGTGCCAGCAGAAGGGCTAGCGGGAACACCGGGGAGCTGTTTTTT
TRBJ2-3	-	-	TRBV7-6	CASSPTRLDTQYF	TGTGCCAGCAGCCCGACGAGGCTGGATACGCAGTATTTT
TRBJ2-1	-	few	TRBV5-6	CASSLGPGTYNEQFF	TGTGCCAGCAGCTTGGGCCCCGGGACCTACAATGAGCAGTTCTTC
TRBJ2-7	-	few	TRBV3-1	CASRISTAYEQYF	TGTGCCAGCCGGATTTCGACAGCCTACGAGCAGTACTTC
TRBJ2-5	-	-	TRBV2	CASRASYQETQYF	TGTGCCAGCAGGGCCAGTTACCAAGAGACCCAGTACTTC
TRBJ2-3	-	few	TRBV5-1	CASSGGSSTDTQYF	TGCGCCAGCAGTGGGGGGTCTAGCACAGATACGCAGTATTTT
TRBJ2-5	-	-	TRBV6-1	CASSEDSTRGTQYF	TGTGCCAGCAGTGAGGATAGCACCAGGGGGACCCAGTACTTC
TRBJ2-5	-	-	TRBV20-1	CSAPNLVEETQYF	TGCAGTGCTCCCAATTTGGTGGAGGAGACCCAGTACTTC
TRBJ1-4	-	few	TRBV27	CASSFVGDEKLFF	TGTGCCAGCAGTTTTGTCGGGGACGAAAAACTGTTTTTT
TRBJ2-7	-	few	TRBV12-3/TRBV12-4	CASSHTTGSATYEQYF	TGTGCCAGCAGCCATACAACCGGGTCCGCTACCTACGAGCAGTACTTC
TRBJ2-7	TRBD2	-	TRBV27	CACSRLAGASNEQYF	TGTGCCTGCAGTAGACTAGCGGGAGCCTCCAACGAGCAGTACTTC
TRBJ1-5	TRBD1	-	TRBV6-5	CASSFGQEGQPQHF	TGTGCCAGCAGTTTCGGACAGGAGGGTCAGCCCCAGCATTTT
TRBJ2-1	-	-	TRBV2	CASRKSDEQFF	TGTGCCAGCCGGAAGAGCGATGAGCAGTTCTTC
TRBJ2-3	TRBD2	-	TRBV11-2	CASSSSPLAGRILGTDTQYF	TGTGCCAGCAGCTCCTCCCCCCTAGCGGGGCGAATCCTCGGCACAGATACGCAGTATTTT
TRBJ2-4	TRBD2	-	TRBV20-1	CSASSSGSSNIQYF	TGCAGTGCTAGTTCAAGCGGGAGCTCGAACATTCAGTACTTC
TRBJ2-7	-	-	TRBV4-1	CASSQVKGSYEQYF	TGCGCCAGCAGCCAGGTGAAAGGTTCCTACGAGCAGTACTTC
TRBJ2-1	-	-	TRBV29-1	CSVVPSGQHNEQFF	TGCAGCGTAGTCCCCTCTGGACAGCACAATGAGCAGTTCTTC
TRBJ1-5	-	-	TRBV28	CASSLYTRGGSNQPQHF	TGTGCCAGCAGTTTATACACACGGGGAGGGAGCAATCAGCCCCAGCATTTT
TRBJ2-1	TRBD1	-	TRBV5-1	CASSYGQGNEQFF	TGCGCCAGCAGCTACGGACAGGGCAATGAGCAGTTCTTC
TRBJ2-1	-	-	TRBV14	CASSQFTGRRTEQFF	TGTGCCAGCAGCCAATTTACAGGGAGGAGGACTGAGCAGTTCTTC
TRBJ2-5	TRBD2	-	TRBV7-2	CASMVAGGRETQYF	TGTGCCAGCATGGTAGCGGGAGGGCGTGAGACCCAGTACTTC
TRBJ2-3	-	few	TRBV28	CASNVGGVFSEGDTQYF	TGTGCCAGCAATGTGGGAGGAGTGTTTTCGGAAGGAGATACGCAGTATTTT
TRBJ2-3	-	-	TRBV7-9	CAGHRGLQDTQYF	TGTGCCGGCCACCGGGGACTTCAAGATACGCAGTATTTT
TRBJ2-1	TRBD1	-	TRBV4-2	CASSQTGQGSNEQFF	TGTGCCAGCAGCCAAACGGGACAGGGATCCAATGAGCAGTTCTTC
TRBJ2-7	-	-	TRBV4-2	CASSKETSYEQYF	TGTGCCAGCAGTAAGGAAACCTCCTACGAGCAGTACTTC
TRBJ2-6	-	few	TRBV30	CAWSVHSGNSGANVLTF	TGTGCCTGGAGTGTACACTCGGGAAACTCTGGGGCCAACGTCCTGACTTTC
TRBJ2-1	-	few	TRBV7-9	CASSLAWARGNEQFF	TGTGCCAGCAGCTTAGCATGGGCTAGGGGCAATGAGCAGTTCTTC
TRBJ1-1	-	-	TRBV20-1	CSATDGGISTEAFF	TGCAGTGCTACGGACGGGGGGATTAGCACTGAAGCTTTCTTT
TRBJ2-7	-	few	TRBV20-1	CSAKQRKGEQYF	TGCAGTGCCAAACAAAGGAAAGGCGAGCAGTACTTC
TRBJ2-5	TRBD1	few	TRBV7-3	CASSFAGQGETQYF	TGTGCCAGCAGCTTCGCCGGACAGGGGGAGACCCAGTACTTC
TRBJ2-3	TRBD2	few	TRBV6-2/TRBV6-3	CASSTGLAGPFSDTQYF	TGTGCCAGCAGTACGGGACTAGCGGGACCCTTTTCAGATACGCAGTATTTT
TRBJ2-3	-	-	TRBV4-3	CASSQVASYTDTQYF	TGCGCCAGCAGCCAAGTTGCTAGCTACACAGATACGCAGTATTTT
TRBJ1-3	-	-	TRBV12-3/TRBV12-4	CASSLPGTLGNTIYF	TGTGCCAGCAGTTTACCCGGGACACTCGGAAACACCATATATTTT
TRBJ2-3	-	-	TRBV5-1	CASSLGELGTDTQYF	TGCGCCAGCAGCTTGGGGGAGTTAGGCACAGATACGCAGTATTTT
TRBJ2-2	TRBD2	few	TRBV6-6	CASRTSGRAGELFF	TGTGCCAGCAGGACCTCAGGGAGGGCCGGGGAGCTGTTTTTT
TRBJ2-7	-	-	TRBV7-2	CASSYSGLGSYEQYF	TGTGCCAGCAGCTATTCGGGACTCGGCTCCTACGAGCAGTACTTC
TRBJ2-3	-	-	TRBV28	CASSLTATSSTDTQYF	TGTGCCAGCAGCCTGACAGCCACATCTAGCACAGATACGCAGTATTTT
TRBJ2-5	-	-	TRBV18	CACTTQETQYF	TGTGCCTGCACAACCCAAGAGACCCAGTACTTC
TRBJ1-5	-	-	TRBV29-1	CSVQGWGNQPQHF	TGCAGCGTTCAAGGTTGGGGCAATCAGCCCCAGCATTTT
TRBJ2-6	-	few	TRBV4-1	CASSQEVGSSGANVLTF	TGCGCCAGCAGCCAAGAGGTCGGGAGTAGTGGGGCCAACGTCCTGACTTTC
TRBJ2-7	TRBD1	-	TRBV28	CASSFLGTGIYEQYF	TGTGCCAGCAGTTTTCTGGGGACAGGGATCTACGAGCAGTACTTC
TRBJ2-1	TRBD2	-	TRBV6-5	CASSYGAGGVNEQFF	TGTGCCAGCAGTTACGGAGCGGGAGGTGTCAATGAGCAGTTCTTC
TRBJ1-2	-	-	TRBV7-7	CASSLTTRGEFYTF	TGTGCCAGCAGCTTGACAACCCGAGGGGAATTCTACACCTTC
TRBJ1-4	-	-	TRBV12-3/TRBV12-4	CASSFAGLSEKLFF	TGTGCCAGCAGTTTCGCGGGGCTCAGTGAAAAACTGTTTTTT
TRBJ2-2	-	-	TRBV24-1	CATRGVAGGELFF	TGTGCCACCAGGGGTGTGGCCGGCGGGGAGCTGTTTTTT
TRBJ1-2	TRBD1	-	TRBV12-3/TRBV12-4	CASSLTNYGTVFRYTF	TGTGCCAGCAGCCTCACCAATTACGGGACAGTTTTCCGTTACACCTTC
TRBJ2-1	-	few	TRBV20-1	CSAPGLNEQFF	TGCAGTGCACCAGGGCTGAATGAGCAGTTCTTC
TRBJ2-6	TRBD1	many	TRBV27	CASRLTGTGANVLTF	TGTGCCAGCAGACTGACAGGGACTGGGGCCAACGTCCTGACTTTC